The rows below give T cell receptor beta chains drawn from one sample of a study of regulatory T cells in long-lasting Graves disease. Each CDR3 protein is one row after TCRdb ran MiXCR on the multiplex PCR reads. Of a few hundred thousand distinct CDR3 sequences listed, roughly 21% are singletons. Specimen: peripheral blood mononuclear cells (PBMCs), collected when the disease was refractory, from a patient treated with antithyroid drugs. Source of these receptors: a female donor with Graves disease. The CDR3 runs from the conserved cysteine through the conserved F or W. A D gene is named only where the DNA matches it firmly. Rows give clone size only sometimes, using once, few, many, or a class for an expanded clone.

few	.	TRBV10-3	TRBJ1-5	CAISVGADQPQHF	TGTGCCATCAGTGTAGGGGCCGATCAGCCCCAGCATTTT
.	.	TRBV15	TRBJ1-5	CATSRTDGANQPQHF	TGTGCCACCAGCAGAACGGACGGCGCGAATCAGCCCCAGCATTTT
.	.	TRBV18	TRBJ2-1	CASSDGYNEQFF	TGTGCCAGCTCAGACGGCTACAATGAGCAGTTCTTC
.	.	TRBV25-1	TRBJ1-1	CASSEFGEGNTEAFF	TGTGCCAGCAGTGAATTCGGAGAGGGGAACACTGAAGCTTTCTTT
few	TRBD2	TRBV5-6	TRBJ2-5	CASSWTSGSWETQYF	TGTGCCAGCAGCTGGACTAGCGGGAGTTGGGAGACCCAGTACTTC
many	.	TRBV9	TRBJ2-5	CASSLRELETQYF	TGTGCCAGCAGCCTCCGGGAGTTAGAGACCCAGTACTTC
many	.	TRBV28	TRBJ1-2	CASSTGRLLGYTF	TGTGCCAGCTCGACCGGACGTCTCCTAGGCTACACCTTC
many	.	TRBV2	TRBJ2-5	CASSVTAQETQYF	TGTGCCAGCAGTGTAACAGCACAAGAGACCCAGTACTTC
.	.	TRBV7-2	TRBJ2-2	CASSLNKPAGNTGELFF	TGTGCCAGCAGCTTAAATAAGCCAGCGGGGAACACCGGGGAGCTGTTTTTT
few	.	TRBV28	TRBJ2-7	CASSRGRREQYF	TGTGCCAGCAGCCGCGGACGGCGGGAGCAGTACTTC
many	.	TRBV12-3/TRBV12-4	TRBJ2-7	CASSFAGPYEQYF	TGTGCCAGCAGTTTCGCAGGGCCCTACGAGCAGTACTTC
many	TRBD1	TRBV7-9	TRBJ2-5	CASSSYRDRDIETQYF	TGTGCCAGCAGCAGCTACCGGGACAGAGATATAGAGACCCAGTACTTC
many	.	TRBV10-3	TRBJ2-7	CAISERGGEQYF	TGTGCCATCAGTGAGAGAGGAGGCGAGCAGTACTTC
many	.	TRBV28	TRBJ2-3	CASSFSEGGPADTQYF	TGTGCCAGCAGTTTCTCGGAGGGGGGCCCGGCAGATACGCAGTATTTT
few	.	TRBV20-1	TRBJ1-1	CSARDPQGGPEAFF	TGCAGTGCTAGAGATCCACAGGGAGGGCCTGAAGCTTTCTTT
many	.	TRBV28	TRBJ2-7	CASGAPGQPYEQYF	TGTGCCAGCGGGGCCCCGGGACAACCCTACGAGCAGTACTTC
.	TRBD1	TRBV7-9	TRBJ2-2	CASSSRDRGHANTGELFF	TGTGCCAGCAGCTCCCGGGACAGGGGCCACGCGAACACCGGGGAGCTGTTTTTT
many	.	TRBV10-3	TRBJ1-5	CAISESRASQPQHF	TGTGCCATCAGTGAGTCGAGGGCAAGTCAGCCCCAGCATTTT
.	TRBD2	TRBV5-1	TRBJ2-2	CASSLAGGPLTGELFF	TGCGCCAGCAGCTTAGCGGGAGGGCCGCTAACCGGGGAGCTGTTTTTT
.	TRBD1	TRBV7-3	TRBJ2-2	CASSSNTGAAGLGELFF	TGTGCCAGCAGCTCGAATACAGGGGCGGCGGGTCTTGGGGAGCTGTTTTTT
many	.	TRBV28	TRBJ2-4	CASSTLAKNIQYF	TGTGCCAGCAGTACTTTAGCCAAAAACATTCAGTACTTC
.	.	TRBV2	TRBJ2-1	CASSASLYNEQFF	TGTGCCAGCAGTGCCTCTCTCTACAATGAGCAGTTCTTC
.	TRBD1	TRBV5-1	TRBJ1-1	CASSLDQGAMNTEAFF	TGCGCCAGCAGCTTGGATCAGGGGGCGATGAACACTGAAGCTTTCTTT
.	.	TRBV29-1	TRBJ2-5	CSVEGDGVQETQYF	TGCAGCGTTGAAGGCGACGGAGTCCAAGAGACCCAGTACTTC
.	.	TRBV27	TRBJ1-6	CASSLGFASPLHF	TGTGCCAGCAGTTTAGGGTTCGCTTCACCCCTCCACTTT
.	.	TRBV18	TRBJ1-1	CASRWTALTEAFF	TGTGCCAGCCGATGGACGGCACTGACTGAAGCTTTCTTT
.	.	TRBV20-1	TRBJ2-5	CSARENRGTRETQYF	TGCAGTGCTAGGGAAAATAGGGGGACGAGGGAGACCCAGTACTTC
many	TRBD1	TRBV7-2	TRBJ1-1	CASSRDRDTEAFF	TGTGCCAGCAGCCGAGACAGGGACACTGAAGCTTTCTTT
.	.	TRBV6-2/TRBV6-3	TRBJ2-6	CASSYGGRLAGANVLTF	TGTGCCAGCAGTTACGGGGGGCGCCTCGCTGGGGCCAACGTCCTGACTTTC
many	TRBD2	TRBV30	TRBJ2-4	CAWSLQGLADAKNIQYF	TGTGCCTGGAGTCTTCAAGGACTAGCGGATGCCAAAAACATTCAGTACTTC
.	TRBD2	TRBV12-3/TRBV12-4	TRBJ2-7	CASSPLAGGRYEQYF	TGTGCCAGCAGTCCACTAGCGGGAGGGCGCTACGAGCAGTACTTC
few	.	TRBV5-5	TRBJ1-2	CASNLEWTGYGYTF	TGTGCCAGCAACCTTGAATGGACGGGCTATGGCTACACCTTC
many	TRBD2	TRBV20-1	TRBJ2-5	CSGLAVQETQYF	TGCAGTGGACTAGCGGTACAAGAGACCCAGTACTTC
many	.	TRBV6-1	TRBJ2-7	CASFRPGDHEQYF	TGTGCCAGCTTTCGCCCCGGGGATCACGAGCAGTACTTC
few	.	TRBV20-1	TRBJ1-2	CSAGPHYGYTF	TGCAGTGCTGGCCCTCACTATGGCTACACCTTC
many	TRBD1	TRBV28	TRBJ2-7	CASSFIGTDRSYEQYF	TGTGCCAGCAGTTTCATTGGGACAGACAGGTCCTACGAGCAGTACTTC
.	.	TRBV12-3/TRBV12-4	TRBJ2-7	CASSLPGTYVQYF	TGTGCCAGCAGTTTACCGGGAACGTACGTGCAGTACTTC
few	.	TRBV29-1	TRBJ2-7	CSAQLWHGKYEQYF	TGCAGCGCCCAGTTGTGGCACGGGAAGTACGAGCAGTACTTC
.	TRBD1	TRBV20-1	TRBJ2-1	CSATLGQGGYNEQFF	TGCAGTGCCACCTTGGGACAGGGGGGGTACAATGAGCAGTTCTTC
few	.	TRBV7-9	TRBJ2-7	CASSSWVSYEQYF	TGTGCCAGCAGCTCGTGGGTCTCCTACGAGCAGTACTTC
many	TRBD2	TRBV7-2	TRBJ2-5	CASSTTSGNQETQYF	TGTGCCAGCAGCACGACTAGCGGGAACCAAGAGACCCAGTACTTC
few	TRBD1	TRBV7-3	TRBJ2-2	CASSPRTGANTGELFF	TGTGCCAGCAGCCCCCGGACAGGGGCGAACACCGGGGAGCTGTTTTTT
many	TRBD1	TRBV15	TRBJ2-4	CATLDRQLAKNIQYF	TGTGCCACGCTGGACAGGCAACTAGCCAAAAACATTCAGTACTTC
many	.	TRBV24-1	TRBJ2-5	CATPSALEETQYF	TGTGCCACCCCGAGTGCCTTAGAGGAGACCCAGTACTTC
.	.	TRBV7-8	TRBJ1-1	CASSLAEGMNTEAFF	TGTGCCAGCAGCTTAGCGGAGGGGATGAACACTGAAGCTTTCTTT
many	.	TRBV12-3/TRBV12-4	TRBJ2-2	CASSPRSGGGELFF	TGTGCCAGCAGCCCCCGTAGCGGTGGCGGGGAGCTGTTTTTT
few	TRBD1	TRBV3-1	TRBJ1-1	CASSQGTGINFTEAFF	TGTGCCAGCAGCCAGGGGACAGGGATTAATTTCACTGAAGCTTTCTTT
once	.	TRBV20-1	TRBJ1-5	CSARDPRGYNQPQHF	TGCAGTGCTAGAGATCCCCGGGGGTACAATCAGCCCCAGCATTTT
many	.	TRBV7-2	TRBJ2-7	CASSPTLIYSYEQYF	TGTGCCAGCAGCCCGACTTTGATTTACTCCTACGAGCAGTACTTC
once	TRBD1	TRBV10-3	TRBJ1-1	CVINPRTGAEAFF	TGTGTCATCAACCCCCGGACAGGAGCTGAAGCTTTCTTT
.	.	TRBV30	TRBJ2-2	CAWSATLTGELFF	TGTGCCTGGAGCGCGACTTTGACCGGGGAGCTGTTTTTT
.	TRBD2	TRBV19	TRBJ2-5	CASSIGLAGAGGETQYF	TGTGCCAGTAGTATCGGGCTAGCGGGAGCCGGGGGAGAGACCCAGTACTTC
many	.	TRBV12-3/TRBV12-4	TRBJ1-6	CASSLVSGPNSPLHF	TGTGCCAGCAGTTTAGTATCGGGCCCGAATTCACCCCTCCACTTT
.	TRBD2	TRBV28	TRBJ2-1	CASSPPPGLAALDEQFF	TGTGCCAGCAGCCCCCCCCCGGGACTAGCGGCTTTGGATGAGCAGTTCTTC
few	.	TRBV4-1	TRBJ1-1	CASSQDWDTEAFF	TGTGCCAGCAGCCAGGACTGGGACACTGAAGCTTTCTTT